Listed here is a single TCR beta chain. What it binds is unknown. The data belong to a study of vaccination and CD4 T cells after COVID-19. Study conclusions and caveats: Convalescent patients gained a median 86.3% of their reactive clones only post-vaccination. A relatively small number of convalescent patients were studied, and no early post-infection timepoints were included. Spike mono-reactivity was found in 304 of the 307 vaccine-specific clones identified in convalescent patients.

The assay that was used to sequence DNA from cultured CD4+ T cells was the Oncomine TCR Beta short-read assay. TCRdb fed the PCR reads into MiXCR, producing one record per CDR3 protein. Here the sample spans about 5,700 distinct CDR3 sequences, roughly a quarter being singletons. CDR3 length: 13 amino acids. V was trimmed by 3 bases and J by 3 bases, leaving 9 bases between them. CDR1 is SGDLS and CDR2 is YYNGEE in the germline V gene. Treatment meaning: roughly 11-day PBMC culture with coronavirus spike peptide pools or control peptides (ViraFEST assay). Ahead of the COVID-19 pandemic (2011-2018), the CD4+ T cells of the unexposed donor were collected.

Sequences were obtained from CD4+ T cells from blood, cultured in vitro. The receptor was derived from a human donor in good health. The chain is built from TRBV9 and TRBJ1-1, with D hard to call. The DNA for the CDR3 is TGTGCCAGCAGCGGGCACCCTGACACTGAAGCTTTCTTT. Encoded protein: CASSGHPDTEAFF.